This T cell receptor (beta chain) was documented in a study of blood T cell repertoires in COVID-19. Study summary: COVID-19 samples, acute and convalescent, were from the United States, Italy and Spain. Nucleic acid was either cDNA or gDNA, and it came from T cells, B-cell-depleted T cells, or PBMCs.

Germline values: CDR1 LNHDA, CDR2 SQIVND (reference sequence). V shed 4 bases, J shed 1 base, and the junction held 10 bases outside the gene matches. The CDR3 extends over 17 amino acids. The authors' processing: Amplification of reference gene primers provided the estimated nucleated cell counts. Using immunoSEQ multiplex PCR, the repertoire was profiled, and TCRdb retains in-frame clones only, with some absent. From that table come the V and J calls and clone size; the DNA was used to work out D and trimming. The table shows around 180,000 clones, with around 89% occurring only once. V and J are TRBV19 and TRBJ2-5; 9 nucleotides match TRBD2. The source is a man between 60 and 75 years old with acute or convalescent COVID-19. Sequencing input: peripheral blood. CDR3 region: CASSNAAAGGPQETQYF. In DNA form, the CDR3 reads TGTGCCAGTAGTAACGCGGCGGCGGGAGGGCCCCAAGAGACCCAGTACTTC.